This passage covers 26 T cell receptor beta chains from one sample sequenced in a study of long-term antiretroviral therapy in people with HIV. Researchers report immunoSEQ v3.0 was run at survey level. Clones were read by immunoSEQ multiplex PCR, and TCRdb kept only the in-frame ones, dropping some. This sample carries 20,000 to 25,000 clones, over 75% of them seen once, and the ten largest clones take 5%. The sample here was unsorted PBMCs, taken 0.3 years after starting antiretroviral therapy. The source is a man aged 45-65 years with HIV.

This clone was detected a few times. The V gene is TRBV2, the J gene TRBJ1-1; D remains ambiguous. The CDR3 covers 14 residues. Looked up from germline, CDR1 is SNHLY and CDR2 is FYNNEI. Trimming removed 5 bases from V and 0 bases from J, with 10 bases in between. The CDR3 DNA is TGTGCCAGCAGTTACGACGGATTGAACACTGAAGCTTTCTTT. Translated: CASSYDGLNTEAFF.

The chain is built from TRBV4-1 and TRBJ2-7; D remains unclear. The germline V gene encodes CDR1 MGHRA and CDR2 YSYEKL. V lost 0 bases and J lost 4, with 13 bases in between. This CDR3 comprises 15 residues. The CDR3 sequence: CASSQEARVEYEQYF. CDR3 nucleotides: TGCGCCAGCAGCCAAGAAGCAAGGGTTGAATACGAGCAGTACTTC.

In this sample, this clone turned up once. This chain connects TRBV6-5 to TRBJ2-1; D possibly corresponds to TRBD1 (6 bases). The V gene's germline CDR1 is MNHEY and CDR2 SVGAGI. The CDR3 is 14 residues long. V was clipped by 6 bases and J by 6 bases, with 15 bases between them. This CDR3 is CASRPGHATNEQFF. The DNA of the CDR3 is TGTGCCAGCAGGCCGGGACACGCTACCAATGAGCAGTTCTTC.

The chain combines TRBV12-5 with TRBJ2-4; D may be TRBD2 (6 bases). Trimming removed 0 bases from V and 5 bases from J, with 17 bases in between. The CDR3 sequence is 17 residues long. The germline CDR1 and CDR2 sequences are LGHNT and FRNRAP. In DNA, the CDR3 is TGTGCTAGTGGTTTGGTACGTAGTTCGGGGGAGGAAAACATTCAGTACTTC. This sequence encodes CASGLVRSSGEENIQYF.

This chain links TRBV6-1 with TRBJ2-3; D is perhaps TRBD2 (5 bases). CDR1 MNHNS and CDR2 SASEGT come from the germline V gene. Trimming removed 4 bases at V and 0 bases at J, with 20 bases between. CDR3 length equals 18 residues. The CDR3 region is CASSVARGRFSSTDTQYF. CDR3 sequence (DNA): TGTGCCAGCAGTGTAGCCCGGGGTCGGTTCTCTAGCACAGATACGCAGTATTTT.

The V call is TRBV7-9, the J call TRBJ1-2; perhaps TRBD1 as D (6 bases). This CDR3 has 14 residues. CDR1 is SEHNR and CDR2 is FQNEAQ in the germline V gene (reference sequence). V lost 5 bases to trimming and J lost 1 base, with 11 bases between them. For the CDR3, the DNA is TGTGCCAGCAGCCCACAGGGATATAACTATGGCTACACCTTC. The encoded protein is CASSPQGYNYGYTF.

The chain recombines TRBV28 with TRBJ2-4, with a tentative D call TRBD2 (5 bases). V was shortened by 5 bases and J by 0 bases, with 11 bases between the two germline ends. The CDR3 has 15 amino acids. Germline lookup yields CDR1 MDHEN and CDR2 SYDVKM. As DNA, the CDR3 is TGTGCCAGCAGTCTTATAGCGTCAGCCAAAAACATTCAGTACTTC. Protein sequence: CASSLIASAKNIQYF.

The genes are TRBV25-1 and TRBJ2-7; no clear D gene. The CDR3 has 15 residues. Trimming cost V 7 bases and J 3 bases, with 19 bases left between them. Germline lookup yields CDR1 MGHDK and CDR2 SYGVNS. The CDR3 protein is CASNWVGDSRYEQYF. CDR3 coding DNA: TGTGCCAGCAACTGGGTAGGTGACTCGCGCTACGAGCAGTACTTC.

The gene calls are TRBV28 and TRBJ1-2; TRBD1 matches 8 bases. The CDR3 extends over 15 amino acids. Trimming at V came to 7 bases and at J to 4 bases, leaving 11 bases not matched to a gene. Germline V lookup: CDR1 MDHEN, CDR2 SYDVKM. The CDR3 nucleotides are TGTGCCAGCACCGGGGAAGACAGGGGTTCCTATGGCTACACCTTC. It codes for CASTGEDRGSYGYTF.

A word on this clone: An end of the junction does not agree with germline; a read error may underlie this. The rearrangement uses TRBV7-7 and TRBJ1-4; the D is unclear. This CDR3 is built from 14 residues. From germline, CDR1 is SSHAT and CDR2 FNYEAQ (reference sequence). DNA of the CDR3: TGTGCTAGCAGCTTGGTCCCGGGTAATGGAAAACTGTTTTTT. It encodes CASSLVPGNGKLFF.

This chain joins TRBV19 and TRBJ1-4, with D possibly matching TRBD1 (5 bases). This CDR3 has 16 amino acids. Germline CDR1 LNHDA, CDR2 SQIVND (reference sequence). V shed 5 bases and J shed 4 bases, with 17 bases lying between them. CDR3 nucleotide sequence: TGTGCCAGTAGTCTACTCCCCCGGGGCTTTAATGAAAAACTGTTTTTT. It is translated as CASSLLPRGFNEKLFF.

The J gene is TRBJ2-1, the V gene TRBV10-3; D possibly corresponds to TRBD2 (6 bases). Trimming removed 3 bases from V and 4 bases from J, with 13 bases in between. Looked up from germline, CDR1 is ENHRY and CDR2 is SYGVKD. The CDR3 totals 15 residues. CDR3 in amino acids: CAISDLAENYNEQFF. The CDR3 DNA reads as TGTGCCATCAGTGATTTAGCGGAAAATTACAATGAGCAGTTCTTC.

The CDR3 sequence: CASSQERNTEAFF. The CDR3 DNA reads TGCGCCAGCAGCCAAGAGAGGAACACTGAAGCTTTCTTT. The V gene is TRBV4-3, the J gene TRBJ1-1; D remains ambiguous. The CDR3 extends over 13 amino acids. Per germline, CDR1 LGHNA and CDR2 YSLEER. V shed 0 bases and J shed 1 base, with 3 bases lying between them.

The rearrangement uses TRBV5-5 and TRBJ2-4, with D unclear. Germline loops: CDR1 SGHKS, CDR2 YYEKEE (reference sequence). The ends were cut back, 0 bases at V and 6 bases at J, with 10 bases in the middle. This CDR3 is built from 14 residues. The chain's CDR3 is CASSLAGLLNIQYF. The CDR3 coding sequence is TGTGCCAGCAGCTTGGCGGGTCTCTTAAACATTCAGTACTTC.

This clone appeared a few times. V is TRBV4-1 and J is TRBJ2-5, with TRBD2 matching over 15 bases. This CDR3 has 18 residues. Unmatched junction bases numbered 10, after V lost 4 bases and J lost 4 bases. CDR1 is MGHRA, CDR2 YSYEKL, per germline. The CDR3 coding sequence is TGCGCCAGCAGCCCCCGGGGGACTAGCGGGGGGTCTCGAGAGACCCAGTACTTC. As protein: CASSPRGTSGGSRETQYF.

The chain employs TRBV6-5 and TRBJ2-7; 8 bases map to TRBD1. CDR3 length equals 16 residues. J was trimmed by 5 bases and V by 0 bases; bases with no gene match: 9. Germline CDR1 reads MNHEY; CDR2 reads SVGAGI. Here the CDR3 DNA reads TGTGCCAGCAGTTACTCGGTGACAGGGGTACAGAACGAGCAGTACTTC. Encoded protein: CASSYSVTGVQNEQYF.

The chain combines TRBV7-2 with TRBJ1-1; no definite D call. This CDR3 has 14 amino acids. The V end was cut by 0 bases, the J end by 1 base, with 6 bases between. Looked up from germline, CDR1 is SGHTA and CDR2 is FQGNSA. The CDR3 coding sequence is TGTGCCAGCAGCTTAGCCGGCTCGAACACTGAAGCTTTCTTT. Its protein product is CASSLAGSNTEAFF.

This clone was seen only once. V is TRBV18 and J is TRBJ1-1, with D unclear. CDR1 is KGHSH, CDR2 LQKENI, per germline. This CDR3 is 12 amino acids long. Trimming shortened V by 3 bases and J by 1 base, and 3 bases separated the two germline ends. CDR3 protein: CASSPKNTEAFF. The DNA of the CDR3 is TGTGCCAGCTCACCTAAGAACACTGAAGCTTTCTTT.

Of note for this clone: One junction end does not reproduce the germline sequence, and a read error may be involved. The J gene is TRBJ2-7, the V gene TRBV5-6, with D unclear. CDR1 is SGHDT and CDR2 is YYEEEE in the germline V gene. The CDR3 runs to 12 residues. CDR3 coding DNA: TGTGCCAGCAGCTTCACGGCGAATCGCATCCTCTTC. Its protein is CASSFTANRILF.

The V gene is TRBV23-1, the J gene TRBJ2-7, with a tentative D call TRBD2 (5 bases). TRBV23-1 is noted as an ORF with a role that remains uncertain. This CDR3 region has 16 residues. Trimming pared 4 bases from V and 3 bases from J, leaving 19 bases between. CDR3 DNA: TGCGCCAGCAGTCTTGGGGAGCTGACGGGTATCTACGAGCAGTACTTC. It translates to CASSLGELTGIYEQYF.

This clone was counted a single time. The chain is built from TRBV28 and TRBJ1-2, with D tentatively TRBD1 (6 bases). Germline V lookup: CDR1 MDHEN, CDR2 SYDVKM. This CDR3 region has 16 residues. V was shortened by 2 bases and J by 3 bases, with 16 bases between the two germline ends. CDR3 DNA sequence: TGTGCCAGCAGTTTAAATTTGGCAGGGGCCTACTATGGCTACACCTTC. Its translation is CASSLNLAGAYYGYTF.

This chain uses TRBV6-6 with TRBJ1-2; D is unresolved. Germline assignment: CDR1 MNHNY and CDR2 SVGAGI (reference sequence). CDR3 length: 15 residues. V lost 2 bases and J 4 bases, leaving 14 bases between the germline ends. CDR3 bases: TGTGCCAGCAGTTACGACGTCGGACGGAGCTATGGCTACACCTTC. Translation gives CASSYDVGRSYGYTF.

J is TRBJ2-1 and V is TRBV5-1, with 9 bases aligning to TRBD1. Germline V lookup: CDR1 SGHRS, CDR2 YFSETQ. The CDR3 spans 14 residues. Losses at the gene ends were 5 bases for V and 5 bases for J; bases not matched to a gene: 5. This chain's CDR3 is CASSSGQGHNEQFF. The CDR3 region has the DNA TGCGCCAGCAGTTCGGGACAGGGCCACAATGAGCAGTTCTTC.

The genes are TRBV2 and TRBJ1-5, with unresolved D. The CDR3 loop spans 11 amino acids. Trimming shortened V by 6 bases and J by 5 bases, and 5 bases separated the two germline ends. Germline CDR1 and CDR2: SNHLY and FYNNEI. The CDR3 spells CASRIHQPQHF. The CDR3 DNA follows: TGTGCCAGCAGAATACATCAGCCCCAGCATTTT.

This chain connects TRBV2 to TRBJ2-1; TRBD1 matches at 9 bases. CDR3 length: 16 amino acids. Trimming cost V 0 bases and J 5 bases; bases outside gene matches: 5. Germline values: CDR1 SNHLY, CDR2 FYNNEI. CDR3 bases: TGTGCCAGCAGTGAAGCGGGACAGGGAAGGAACAATGAGCAGTTCTTC. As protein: CASSEAGQGRNNEQFF.

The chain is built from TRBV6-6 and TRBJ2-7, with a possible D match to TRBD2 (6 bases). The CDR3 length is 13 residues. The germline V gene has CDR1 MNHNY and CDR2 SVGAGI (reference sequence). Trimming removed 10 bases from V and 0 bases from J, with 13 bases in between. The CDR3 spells CATLPGGSYEQYF. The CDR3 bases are TGTGCCACATTGCCCGGGGGCTCCTACGAGCAGTACTTC.